This is a list of T cell receptor beta chains from one sample in a study of shared clonotypes between healthy human individuals. This table comes from immunoSEQ multiplex PCR, and its TCRdb copy is limited to in-frame clones, with some not included. The sample has nearly 1,000,000 clones, approximately 80% seen once; the top ten hold about 1.5%. Sequencing was performed on memory CD4+ T cells sorted from blood. These receptors were obtained from a man aged 18 to 35 in good health. Both conserved end residues are trimmed from each CDR3. A D gene is named only where the DNA matches it firmly.

cdr3_aa: ASSVGQGYGYT
d_call: TRBD1
j_call: TRBJ1-2
v_call: TRBV5-1
cdr3_length: 11

cdr3_aa: ASSSAVGRQPQH
d_call: NA
j_call: TRBJ1-5
v_call: TRBV6-1
cdr3_length: 12

cdr3_aa: ASSLFQEQY
d_call: NA
j_call: TRBJ2-7
v_call: TRBV28
cdr3_length: 9

cdr3_aa: ASSQQTGGQSGGYT
d_call: TRBD1
j_call: TRBJ1-2
v_call: TRBV7-3
cdr3_length: 14

cdr3_aa: AWQGAEGQPQH
d_call: TRBD1
j_call: TRBJ1-5
v_call: TRBV30
cdr3_length: 11

cdr3_aa: ASSLGQGSAGELF
d_call: NA
j_call: TRBJ2-2
v_call: TRBV7-8
cdr3_length: 13

cdr3_aa: SVVDSRVTGEKLF
d_call: NA
j_call: TRBJ1-4
v_call: TRBV29-1
cdr3_length: 13

cdr3_aa: ASRVGSSGNTIY
d_call: NA
j_call: TRBJ1-3
v_call: TRBV6-5
cdr3_length: 12

cdr3_aa: ASSYTGTGGPDTQY
d_call: TRBD1
j_call: TRBJ2-3
v_call: TRBV11-1
cdr3_length: 14

cdr3_aa: SARETNEQF
d_call: NA
j_call: TRBJ2-1
v_call: TRBV20-1
cdr3_length: 9

cdr3_aa: ATSRGTGLNSPLH
d_call: TRBD1
j_call: TRBJ1-6
v_call: TRBV15
cdr3_length: 13

cdr3_aa: ASSLNLEELF
d_call: NA
j_call: TRBJ2-2
v_call: TRBV7-9
cdr3_length: 10

cdr3_aa: ASSSPGQRRDYEQY
d_call: NA
j_call: TRBJ2-7
v_call: TRBV27
cdr3_length: 14

cdr3_aa: ASSGGKEKGKKLF
d_call: NA
j_call: TRBJ1-4
v_call: TRBV6-1
cdr3_length: 13

cdr3_aa: ASSSPAGLRGNVKLF
d_call: NA
j_call: TRBJ1-4
v_call: TRBV7-2
cdr3_length: 15

cdr3_aa: ASSPLGASNNSPLH
d_call: NA
j_call: TRBJ1-6
v_call: TRBV18
cdr3_length: 14

cdr3_aa: ATREGALGHLNEQF
d_call: NA
j_call: TRBJ2-1
v_call: TRBV15
cdr3_length: 14

cdr3_aa: ASSPLPTNEKLF
d_call: NA
j_call: TRBJ1-4
v_call: TRBV18
cdr3_length: 12

cdr3_aa: ASSLTGRDRGREQY
d_call: TRBD1
j_call: TRBJ2-7
v_call: TRBV28
cdr3_length: 14

cdr3_aa: ASIALSFSGRVMNTGELF
d_call: TRBD2
j_call: TRBJ2-2
v_call: TRBV5-8
cdr3_length: 18

cdr3_aa: ASSLAGRAPGANIQY
d_call: NA
j_call: TRBJ2-4
v_call: TRBV7-9
cdr3_length: 15

cdr3_aa: ASRSLAGGHVEQF
d_call: TRBD2
j_call: TRBJ2-1
v_call: TRBV27
cdr3_length: 13

cdr3_aa: ASSLQGSNQPQH
d_call: TRBD1
j_call: TRBJ1-5
v_call: TRBV5-4
cdr3_length: 12

cdr3_aa: ASSLRQGVVHT
d_call: TRBD1
j_call: TRBJ1-2
v_call: TRBV7-2
cdr3_length: 11

cdr3_aa: ASSLITRDRDHEQY
d_call: TRBD1
j_call: TRBJ2-7
v_call: TRBV7-2
cdr3_length: 14

cdr3_aa: AWSAGQGWNQPQH
d_call: TRBD1
j_call: TRBJ1-5
v_call: TRBV30
cdr3_length: 13

cdr3_aa: ASSQAPTPSTDTQY
d_call: NA
j_call: TRBJ2-3
v_call: TRBV4-1
cdr3_length: 14

cdr3_aa: AISPGTVNTEAF
d_call: TRBD1
j_call: TRBJ1-1
v_call: TRBV10-3
cdr3_length: 12

cdr3_aa: ASSRGDGTDTQY
d_call: NA
j_call: TRBJ2-3
v_call: TRBV28
cdr3_length: 12

cdr3_aa: ASSYSIGFTEAF
d_call: NA
j_call: TRBJ1-1
v_call: TRBV6-5
cdr3_length: 12

cdr3_aa: ASSLSVPYEQY
d_call: NA
j_call: TRBJ2-7
v_call: TRBV7-2
cdr3_length: 11

cdr3_aa: ASSLAGGPYEQY
d_call: NA
j_call: TRBJ2-7
v_call: TRBV7-8
cdr3_length: 12

cdr3_aa: ASSAARGNIQY
d_call: NA
j_call: TRBJ2-4
v_call: TRBV6-5
cdr3_length: 11

cdr3_aa: ASNGGGNYGYT
d_call: NA
j_call: TRBJ1-2
v_call: TRBV4-1
cdr3_length: 11

cdr3_aa: ASSTNRGPNTGELF
d_call: TRBD1
j_call: TRBJ2-2
v_call: TRBV7-3
cdr3_length: 14

cdr3_aa: ASSFRSSIRGQMGGYT
d_call: NA
j_call: TRBJ1-2
v_call: TRBV19
cdr3_length: 16

cdr3_aa: ASSPPGQGADTIY
d_call: TRBD1
j_call: TRBJ1-3
v_call: TRBV18
cdr3_length: 13

cdr3_aa: ARKRSLGTSTDTQY
d_call: NA
j_call: TRBJ2-3
v_call: TRBV2
cdr3_length: 14

cdr3_aa: AISVQGAGEKLF
d_call: TRBD1
j_call: TRBJ1-4
v_call: TRBV10-3
cdr3_length: 12

cdr3_aa: ASSEWSSDRNSPLH
d_call: NA
j_call: TRBJ1-6
v_call: TRBV6-1
cdr3_length: 14

cdr3_aa: AISVGTSNEQY
d_call: NA
j_call: TRBJ2-7
v_call: TRBV10-3
cdr3_length: 11

cdr3_aa: ATSRDPRDVKTTEAF
d_call: NA
j_call: TRBJ1-1
v_call: TRBV15
cdr3_length: 15

cdr3_aa: ASSRRQSMNTEAF
d_call: NA
j_call: TRBJ1-1
v_call: TRBV5-6
cdr3_length: 13

cdr3_aa: ASSPRDGSYEQY
d_call: NA
j_call: TRBJ2-7
v_call: TRBV5-6
cdr3_length: 12

cdr3_aa: ASSPPLAGTYNEQF
d_call: TRBD2
j_call: TRBJ2-1
v_call: TRBV18
cdr3_length: 14

cdr3_aa: ASAPGEQY
d_call: NA
j_call: TRBJ2-7
v_call: TRBV23-1
cdr3_length: 8

cdr3_aa: ASSPIGQGPLH
d_call: NA
j_call: TRBJ1-6
v_call: TRBV7-9
cdr3_length: 11

cdr3_aa: ASRMTSANEQF
d_call: TRBD2
j_call: TRBJ2-1
v_call: TRBV2
cdr3_length: 11

cdr3_aa: ASSSRTGGETQY
d_call: TRBD1
j_call: TRBJ2-5
v_call: TRBV7-2
cdr3_length: 12

cdr3_aa: ASSLVVSTDTQY
d_call: NA
j_call: TRBJ2-3
v_call: TRBV5-1
cdr3_length: 12

cdr3_aa: ASSQDLEIAFSSNQPQH
d_call: NA
j_call: TRBJ1-5
v_call: TRBV4-1
cdr3_length: 17

cdr3_aa: ASSSGQSLETQY
d_call: TRBD1
j_call: TRBJ2-5
v_call: TRBV18
cdr3_length: 12